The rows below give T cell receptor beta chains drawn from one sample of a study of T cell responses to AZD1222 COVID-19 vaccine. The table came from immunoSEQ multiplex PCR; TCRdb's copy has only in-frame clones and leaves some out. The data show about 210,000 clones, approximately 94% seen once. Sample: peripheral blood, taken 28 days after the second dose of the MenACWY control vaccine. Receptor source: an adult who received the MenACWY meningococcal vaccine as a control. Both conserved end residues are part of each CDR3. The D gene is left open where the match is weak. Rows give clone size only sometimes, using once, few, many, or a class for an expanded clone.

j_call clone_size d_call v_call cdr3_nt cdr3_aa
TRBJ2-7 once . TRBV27 TGTGCCAGCAGCGGAGGCTACGAGCAGTACTTC CASSGGYEQYF
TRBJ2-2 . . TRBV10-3 TGTGCCGCGGGACAGCCGAACACCGGGGAGCTGTTTTTT CAAGQPNTGELFF
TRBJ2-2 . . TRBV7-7 TGTGCTAGCAGCCTGGACGTTTCCGCCGGGGAGCTGTTTTTT CASSLDVSAGELFF
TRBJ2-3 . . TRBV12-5 TGTGCTAGTGGCTCGGGGATAGCGGCCCCAGATACGCAGTATTTT CASGSGIAAPDTQYF
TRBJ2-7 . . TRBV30 TGTGCCTGGAGTCACGGAGAGCAGTACTTC CAWSHGEQYF
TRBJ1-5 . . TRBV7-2 TGTGCCAGCAGCTTTGACAGAAATCAGCCCCAGCATTTT CASSFDRNQPQHF
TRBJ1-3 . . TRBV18 TGTGCCAGCTCAGACAAGAACGTAGACACCATATATTTT CASSDKNVDTIYF
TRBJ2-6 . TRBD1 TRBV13 TGTGCCAGCAGCCCCACCGGGACAGGATCCTCTGGGGCCAACGTCCTGACTTTC CASSPTGTGSSGANVLTF
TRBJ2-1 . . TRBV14 TGTGCCAGCAGCCTAAGGAATACAGGGATCTCCTACAATGAGCAGTTCTTC CASSLRNTGISYNEQFF
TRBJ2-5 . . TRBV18 TGTGCCAGCTCACCCCCGAAAGCAGTGGTCCGGCAAGAGACCCAGTACTTC CASSPPKAVVRQETQYF
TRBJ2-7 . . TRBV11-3 TGTGCCAGCAGCTTAGATTGGGAAACATACGAGCAGTACTTC CASSLDWETYEQYF
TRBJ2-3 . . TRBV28 TGTGCCAGCAGAAGCGGGCCCTTTAGCACAGATACGCAGTATTTT CASRSGPFSTDTQYF
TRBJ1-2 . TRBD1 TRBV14 TGTGCCAGCAGCACGGGACAGTTAGTACGTGGCTACACCTTC CASSTGQLVRGYTF
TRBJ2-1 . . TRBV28 TGTGCCAGCAGTTTGGGGAACAGGGAAGAGCAGTTCTTC CASSLGNREEQFF
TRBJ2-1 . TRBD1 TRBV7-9 TGTGCCAGCATCACGGACAGGTTTGGAGTCAATGAGCAGTTCTTC CASITDRFGVNEQFF
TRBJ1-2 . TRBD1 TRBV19 TGTGCCAGTAGCACAGGGGTCGTGGGCTACACCTTC CASSTGVVGYTF
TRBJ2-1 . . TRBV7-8 TGTGCCAGCAGCACAACCCAGGGGTACAATGAGCAGTTCTTC CASSTTQGYNEQFF
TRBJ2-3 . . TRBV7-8 TGTGCCAGCAGCTTAGGAGGAAGCGGTACGCAGTATTTT CASSLGGSGTQYF
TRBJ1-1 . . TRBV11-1 TGTGCCAGCAGTCATAAGTCATGGGACATGAACACTGAAGCTTTCTTT CASSHKSWDMNTEAFF
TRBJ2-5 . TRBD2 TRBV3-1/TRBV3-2 TGTGCCAGCAGCCAAGATACTGGTGGGGGGGAAGAGACCCAGTACTTC CASSQDTGGGEETQYF
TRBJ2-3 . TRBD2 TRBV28 TGTGCCACATTCCCAATTAAGCGGGGTGTGGGCACAGATACGCAGTATTTT CATFPIKRGVGTDTQYF
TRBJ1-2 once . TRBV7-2 TGTGCCAGCAGCTTAGTGGGGGTACCCGGCTACACCTTC CASSLVGVPGYTF
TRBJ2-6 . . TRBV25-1 TGTGCCAGCAGTGACAAGTTAGGGGTCGGGGCCAACGTCCTGACTTTC CASSDKLGVGANVLTF
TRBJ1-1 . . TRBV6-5 TGTGCCAGCAGACCTCTTACTGGACAGAACACTGAAGCTTTCTTT CASRPLTGQNTEAFF
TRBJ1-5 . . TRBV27 TGTGCCAGCAGTTTATCGGTCGATTTTCAGCCCCAGCATTTT CASSLSVDFQPQHF
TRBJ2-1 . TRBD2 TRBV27 TGTGCCAGCCGCAGCATAGGGGCCGGGAGGGGACACAATGAGCAGTTCTTC CASRSIGAGRGHNEQFF
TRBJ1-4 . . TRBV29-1 TGCAGCGTGGGAGGCAGGACTAATGAAAAACTGTTTTTT CSVGGRTNEKLFF
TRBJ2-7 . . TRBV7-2 TGTGCCAGCAGCTTATCGAAAGGGTACGAGCAGTACTTC CASSLSKGYEQYF
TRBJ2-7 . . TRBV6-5 TGTGCCACCTCCGGGACTCTCTACGAGCAGTACTTC CATSGTLYEQYF